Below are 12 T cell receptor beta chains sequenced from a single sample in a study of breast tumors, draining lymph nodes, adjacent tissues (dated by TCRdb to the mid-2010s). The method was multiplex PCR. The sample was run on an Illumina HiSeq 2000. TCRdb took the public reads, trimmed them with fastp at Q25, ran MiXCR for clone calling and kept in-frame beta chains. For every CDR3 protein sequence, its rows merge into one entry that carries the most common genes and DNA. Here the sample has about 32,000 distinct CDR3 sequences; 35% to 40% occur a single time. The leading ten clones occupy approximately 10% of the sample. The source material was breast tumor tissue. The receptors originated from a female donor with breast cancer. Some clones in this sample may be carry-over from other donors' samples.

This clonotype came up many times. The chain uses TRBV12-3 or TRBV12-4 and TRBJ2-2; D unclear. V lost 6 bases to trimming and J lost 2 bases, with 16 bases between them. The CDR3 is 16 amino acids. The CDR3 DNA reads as TGTGCCAGCAGCCCCTCGTCCCTAACAAACACCGGGGAGCTGTTTTTT. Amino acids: CASSPSSLTNTGELFF.

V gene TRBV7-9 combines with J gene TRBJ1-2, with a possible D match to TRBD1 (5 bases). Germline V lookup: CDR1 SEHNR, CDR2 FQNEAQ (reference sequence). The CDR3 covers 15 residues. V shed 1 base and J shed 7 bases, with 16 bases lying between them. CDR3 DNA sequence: TGTGCCAGCAGCTTAGATTTATCAGGGCTCTCTGGCTACACCTTC. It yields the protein CASSLDLSGLSGYTF.

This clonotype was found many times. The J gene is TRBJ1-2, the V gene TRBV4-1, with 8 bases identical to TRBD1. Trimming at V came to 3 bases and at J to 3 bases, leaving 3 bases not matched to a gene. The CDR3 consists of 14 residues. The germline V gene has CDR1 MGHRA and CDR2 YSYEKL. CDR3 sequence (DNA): TGCGCCAGCAGCCACAACAGGGGGGACTATGGCTACACCTTC. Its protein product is CASSHNRGDYGYTF.

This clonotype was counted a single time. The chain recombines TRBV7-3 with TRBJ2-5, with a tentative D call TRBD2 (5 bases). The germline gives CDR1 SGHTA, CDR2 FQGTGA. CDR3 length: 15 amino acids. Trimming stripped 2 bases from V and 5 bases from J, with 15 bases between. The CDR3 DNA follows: TGTGCCAGCAGCTTATTTGGCGGGTTAGGGGAGACCCAGTACTTC. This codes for CASSLFGGLGETQYF.

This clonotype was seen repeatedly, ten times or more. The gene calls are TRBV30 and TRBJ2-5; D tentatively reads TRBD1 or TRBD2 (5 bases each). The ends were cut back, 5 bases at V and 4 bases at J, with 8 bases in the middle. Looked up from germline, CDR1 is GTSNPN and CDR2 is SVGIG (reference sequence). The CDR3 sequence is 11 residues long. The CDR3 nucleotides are TGTGCCTGGGGGGGAAGAGAGACCCAGTACTTC. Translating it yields CAWGGRETQYF.

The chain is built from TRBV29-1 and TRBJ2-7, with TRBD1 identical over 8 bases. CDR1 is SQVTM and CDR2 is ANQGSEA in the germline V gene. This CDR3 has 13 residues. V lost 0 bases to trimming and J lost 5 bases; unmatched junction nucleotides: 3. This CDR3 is CSVEDGQGDEQYF. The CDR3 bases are TGCAGCGTTGAAGATGGACAGGGCGACGAGCAGTACTTC.

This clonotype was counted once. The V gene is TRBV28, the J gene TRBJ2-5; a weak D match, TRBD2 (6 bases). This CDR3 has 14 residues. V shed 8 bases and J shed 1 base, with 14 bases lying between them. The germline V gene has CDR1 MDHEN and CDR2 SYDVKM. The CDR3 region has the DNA TGTGCCAGCTTTCCCGTCGGGGGCCAAGAGACCCAGTACTTC. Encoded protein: CASFPVGGQETQYF.

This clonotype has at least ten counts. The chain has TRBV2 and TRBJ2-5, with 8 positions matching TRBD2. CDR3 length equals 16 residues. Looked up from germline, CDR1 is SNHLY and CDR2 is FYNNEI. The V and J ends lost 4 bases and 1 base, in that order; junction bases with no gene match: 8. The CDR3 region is CASSVVLAGTQETQYF. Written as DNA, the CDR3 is TGTGCCAGCAGTGTCGTATTAGCGGGGACCCAAGAGACCCAGTACTTC.

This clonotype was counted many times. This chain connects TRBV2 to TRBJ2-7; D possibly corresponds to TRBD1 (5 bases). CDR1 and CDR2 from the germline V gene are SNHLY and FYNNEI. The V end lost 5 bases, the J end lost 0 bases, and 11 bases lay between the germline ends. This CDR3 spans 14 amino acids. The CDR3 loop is CASSLRAHSYEQYF. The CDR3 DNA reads TGTGCCAGCAGTCTCAGGGCACACTCCTACGAGCAGTACTTC.

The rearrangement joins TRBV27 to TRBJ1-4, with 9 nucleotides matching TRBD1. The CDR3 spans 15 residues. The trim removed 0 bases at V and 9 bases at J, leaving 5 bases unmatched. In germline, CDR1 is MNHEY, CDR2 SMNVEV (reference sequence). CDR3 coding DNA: TGTGCCAGCAGTTTATCATTGGGACAGGGAAAAAAACTGTTTTTT. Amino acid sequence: CASSLSLGQGKKLFF.

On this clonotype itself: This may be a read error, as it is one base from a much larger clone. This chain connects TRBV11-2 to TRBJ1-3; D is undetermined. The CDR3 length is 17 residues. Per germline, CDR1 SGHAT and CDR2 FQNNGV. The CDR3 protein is CASNLWTQAYSGNTIYF. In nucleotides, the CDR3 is TGTGCCAGCAACTTATGGACTCAGGCCTACTCTGGAAACACCATATATTTT.

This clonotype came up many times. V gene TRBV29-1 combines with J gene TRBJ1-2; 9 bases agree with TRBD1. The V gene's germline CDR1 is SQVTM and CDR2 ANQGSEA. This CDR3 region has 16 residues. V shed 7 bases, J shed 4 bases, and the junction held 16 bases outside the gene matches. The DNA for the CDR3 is TGCAGCGCTTACCTCACAACAGGGGGCGTAGGCTATGGCTACACCTTC. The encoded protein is CSAYLTTGGVGYGYTF.